This TCR beta chain was observed in a study of memory CD4+ T cells and cytomegalovirus serostatus. Study information: Of the healthy Belgian adults, several were CMV seropositive and 20 to 30 seronegative. Findings and caveats of the study: CD4+ memory repertoires contained about 40% of the 164 reported CMV TCRbeta sequences. Suggested: most of the CMV-linked TCR signature lies in CD4+ memory cells.

This clone was counted between two and nine times. Its antigen remains unknown. Trimming left V 3 bases short and J 2 bases short, with 15 bases between. Germline V gene sequence: CDR1 SGDLS, CDR2 YYNGEE. The CDR3 runs 16 residues. Here immunoSEQ multiplex PCR was the method, and the copy in TCRdb shows in-frame clones only, minus some. The table lists about 25,000 clones, roughly 80% of them singletons. Single viable CD3+CD4+CD8-CD45RO+ cells were sorted as the memory CD4+ T cells. Sequenced sample: memory CD4+ T cells from blood. This TCR derives from an adult in good health and CMV-seronegative. The chain joins TRBV9 to TRBJ1-3; D possibly corresponds to TRBD1 (5 bases). For the CDR3, the DNA is TGTGCCAGCAGCGGGACCCCAGACAGTACTGGAAACACCATATATTTT. Its translation: CASSGTPDSTGNTIYF.